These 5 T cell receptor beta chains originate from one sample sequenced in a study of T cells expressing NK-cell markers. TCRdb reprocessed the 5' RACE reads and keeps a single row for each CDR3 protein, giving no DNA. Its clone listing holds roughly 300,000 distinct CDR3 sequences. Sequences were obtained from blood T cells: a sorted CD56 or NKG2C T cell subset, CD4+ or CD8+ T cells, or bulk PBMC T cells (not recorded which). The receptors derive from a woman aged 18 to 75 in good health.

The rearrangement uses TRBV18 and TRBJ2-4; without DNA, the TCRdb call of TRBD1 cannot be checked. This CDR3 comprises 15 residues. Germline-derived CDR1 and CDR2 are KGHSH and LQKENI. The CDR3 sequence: CASSPPQGGKNIQYF.

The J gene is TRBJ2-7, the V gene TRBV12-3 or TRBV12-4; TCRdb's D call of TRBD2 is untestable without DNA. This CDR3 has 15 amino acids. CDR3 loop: CASSLDLLRVYEQYF.

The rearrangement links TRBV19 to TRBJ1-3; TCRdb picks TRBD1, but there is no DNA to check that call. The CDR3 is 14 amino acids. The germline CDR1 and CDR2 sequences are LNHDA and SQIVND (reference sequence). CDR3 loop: CASALGGVGNTIYF.

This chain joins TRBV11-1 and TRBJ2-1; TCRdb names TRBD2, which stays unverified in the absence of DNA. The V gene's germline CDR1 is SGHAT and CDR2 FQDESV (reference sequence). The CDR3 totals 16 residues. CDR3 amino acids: CASSLPGLTKYNEQFF.

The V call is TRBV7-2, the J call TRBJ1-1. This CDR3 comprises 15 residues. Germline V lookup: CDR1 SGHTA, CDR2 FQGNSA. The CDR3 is CASSIFGSADTEAFF.